This T cell receptor (beta chain) was found in a study of vaccination and CD4 T cells after COVID-19. The Oncomine TCR Beta short-read assay generated sequence data from the DNA of cultured CD4+ T cells. TCRdb used MiXCR to reprocess the PCR reads, holding one entry per CDR3 protein. This sample has more than 15,000 distinct CDR3 sequences, with 45% to 65% found just once. About this clonotype: Its specificity is unknown.

General observations from the study: Post-vaccination, and not before, a median approximately 89% of reactive clones appeared in convalescent patients.

Trimming at V came to 4 bases and at J to 4 bases, leaving 7 bases not matched to a gene. The CDR3 extends over 14 amino acids. Germline V gives CDR1 DFQATT, CDR2 SNEGSKA (reference sequence). Treatment of the sample: approximately nine-day PBMC culture with coronavirus spike peptide pools or control peptides (ViraFEST assay). Expansion of antigen-specific T cells with peptide pools by ViraFEST preceded sequencing of TCRs. This TCR came from a human donor with COVID-19. V is TRBV20-1 and J is TRBJ2-5, with TRBD2 matching 9 bases. The sequenced sample was cultured CD4+ T cells from blood, obtained after SARS-CoV-2 vaccination. DNA of the CDR3: TGCAGTGCTATAGGTCGCGGGGGGGTAGAGACCCAGTACTTC. Encoded protein: CSAIGRGGVETQYF.